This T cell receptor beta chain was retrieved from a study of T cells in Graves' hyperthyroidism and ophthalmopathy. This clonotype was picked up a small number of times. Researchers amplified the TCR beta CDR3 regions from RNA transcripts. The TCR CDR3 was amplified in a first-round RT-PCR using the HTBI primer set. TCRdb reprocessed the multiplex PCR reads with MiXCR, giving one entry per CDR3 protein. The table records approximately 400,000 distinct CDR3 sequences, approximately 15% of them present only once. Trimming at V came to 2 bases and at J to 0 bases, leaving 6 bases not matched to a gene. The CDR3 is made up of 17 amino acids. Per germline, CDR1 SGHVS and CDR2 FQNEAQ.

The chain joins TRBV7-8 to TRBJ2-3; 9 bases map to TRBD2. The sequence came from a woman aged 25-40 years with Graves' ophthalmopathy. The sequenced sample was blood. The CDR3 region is CASSLQGRGGSTDTQYF. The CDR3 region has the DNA TGTGCCAGCAGCTTACAGGGGCGGGGGGGGAGCACAGATACGCAGTATTTT.